This T cell receptor (beta chain) was recovered during a study of blood T cell repertoires in COVID-19. In the study overall: PBMCs, B-cell-depleted T cells, or T cells were the source of the cDNA or gDNA that made up the material.

This table comes from immunoSEQ multiplex PCR, and its TCRdb copy is limited to in-frame clones, with some not included. The top ten hold approximately 8.4% of the sample, which has more than 150,000 clones, 80% to 90% seen once. Germline lookup yields CDR1 LNHDA and CDR2 SQIVND (reference sequence). Trimming removed 6 bases from V and 6 bases from J, with 12 bases in between. CDR3 length equals 13 residues. What was sequenced was PBMCs or T cells enriched from blood (not recorded which). The source is a woman between 45 and 60 years old who had recovered from COVID-19. The rearrangement joins TRBV19 to TRBJ2-1; TRBD2 might be the D (6 bases). The CDR3 DNA reads as TGTGCCAGTAGATCGGGACTTCGCAATGAGCAGTTCTTC. Protein sequence: CASRSGLRNEQFF.